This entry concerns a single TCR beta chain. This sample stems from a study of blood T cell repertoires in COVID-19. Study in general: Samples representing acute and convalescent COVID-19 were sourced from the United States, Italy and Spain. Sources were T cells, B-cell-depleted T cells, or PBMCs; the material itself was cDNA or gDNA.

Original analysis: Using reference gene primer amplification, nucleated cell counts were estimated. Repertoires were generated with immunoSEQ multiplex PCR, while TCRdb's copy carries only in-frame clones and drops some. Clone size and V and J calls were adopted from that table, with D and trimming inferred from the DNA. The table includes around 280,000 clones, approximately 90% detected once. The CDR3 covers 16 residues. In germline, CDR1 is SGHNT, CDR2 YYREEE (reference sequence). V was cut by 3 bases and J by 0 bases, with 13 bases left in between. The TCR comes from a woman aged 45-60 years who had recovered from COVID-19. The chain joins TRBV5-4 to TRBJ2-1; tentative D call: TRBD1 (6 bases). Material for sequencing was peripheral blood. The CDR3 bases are TGTGCCAGCAGCTCCGAAGGGGGAAGCTCCTACAATGAGCAGTTCTTC. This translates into CASSSEGGSSYNEQFF.